These T cell receptor beta chains were read from a single sample in a study of T cells in Graves' hyperthyroidism and ophthalmopathy. TCRdb reanalysed the multiplex PCR reads using MiXCR and keeps one entry per CDR3 protein. The sample has roughly 510,000 distinct CDR3 sequences, 40% to 50% seen once. The specimen was peripheral blood or thyroid tissue (not recorded which). Every receptor here comes from an adult woman with Graves' disease, either hyperthyroidism or ophthalmopathy (not recorded which). The CDR3 runs from the conserved cysteine through the conserved F or W. D genes are given only for firm matches. Where a row states a size, it is once, few, many or the class of an expanded clone; other rows omit it.

D | J | size | V | DNA | CDR3
TRBD1 | TRBJ2-6 | - | TRBV7-8 | TGTGCCAGCAGCTTAGTGGGAGGACAGGGCTCTGGGGCCAACGTCCTGACTTTC | CASSLVGGQGSGANVLTF
- | TRBJ1-2 | many | TRBV19 | TGTGCCAGTAAAGGCTATGGCTACACCTTC | CASKGYGYTF
TRBD2 | TRBJ2-1 | - | TRBV2 | TGTGCCAGCAGTGCCAGGACTAGCGGGAGTTTGGGCAATGAGCAGTTCTTC | CASSARTSGSLGNEQFF
- | TRBJ1-4 | few | TRBV7-2 | TGTGCCAGCAGCTTCTCGGGCGACCTTGGGAAACTGTTTTTT | CASSFSGDLGKLFF
- | TRBJ1-1 | - | TRBV15 | TGTGCCACCAGCAGAGAACCGGGGAACACTGAAGCTTTCTTT | CATSREPGNTEAFF
- | TRBJ2-5 | - | TRBV20-1 | TGCAGTGCGAGGGACAACCAAGAGACCCAGTACTTC | CSARDNQETQYF
- | TRBJ1-1 | - | TRBV6-5 | TGTGCCAGCAGTTACTACTCTCGCAGGGAGAACACTGAAGCTTTCTTT | CASSYYSRRENTEAFF
- | TRBJ2-7 | - | TRBV10-3 | TGTGCCAGCCGGTGGACATTCTCCTACGAGCAGTACTTC | CASRWTFSYEQYF
- | TRBJ2-2 | few | TRBV10-3 | TGTGCCATCAGTGAAAGGCAGGGGAGCACCGGGGAGCTGTTTTTT | CAISERQGSTGELFF
- | TRBJ1-4 | - | TRBV12-3/TRBV12-4 | TGTGCCAGCAGAGCTTGGGGCAAGGAAAAACTGTTTTTT | CASRAWGKEKLFF
TRBD2 | TRBJ2-7 | once | TRBV13 | TGTGCCAGGAGCCTAGCGGGATCCTACGAGCAGTACTTC | CARSLAGSYEQYF
TRBD1 | TRBJ1-1 | many | TRBV29-1 | TGCAGCGTTGAAGAACAGGGGGGAACTGAAGCTTTCTTT | CSVEEQGGTEAFF
- | TRBJ1-5 | few | TRBV19 | TGTGCCAGCTCCGGGATCCGCAATCAGCCCCAGCATTTT | CASSGIRNQPQHF
- | TRBJ2-7 | many | TRBV19 | TGTGCCAGTAGTATGGGACGCACCTACGAGCAGTACTTC | CASSMGRTYEQYF
- | TRBJ1-6 | - | TRBV10-3 | TGTGCCACCCGACGGGAGGTTTCACCCCTCCACTTT | CATRREVSPLHF
- | TRBJ2-7 | - | TRBV7-8 | TGTGCCAGCAGCTCGGCTGCGGGACAGCAATACGAGCAGTACTTC | CASSSAAGQQYEQYF
TRBD1 | TRBJ2-5 | - | TRBV29-1 | TGCAGCGGCGGAGGACAGGGGGCGGAAGAGACCCAGTACTTC | CSGGGQGAEETQYF
TRBD1 | TRBJ1-5 | - | TRBV11-2 | TGTGCCAGCAGCGATGGACAGGCTTTGGGTAATCAGCCCCAGCATTTT | CASSDGQALGNQPQHF
- | TRBJ1-1 | - | TRBV14 | TGTGTCAGCAGCCAAGATCCGTGGGGCTTGAACACTGAAGCTTTCTTC | CVSSQDPWGLNTEAFF
TRBD1 | TRBJ2-7 | few | TRBV6-5 | TGTGCCAGCAGTTACAGACAGGGGGCCTACGAGCAGTACTTC | CASSYRQGAYEQYF
- | TRBJ2-6 | many | TRBV29-1 | TGCAGCGCCCAGCACTCTGGGGCCAACGTCCTGACTTTC | CSAQHSGANVLTF
- | TRBJ1-5 | once | TRBV13 | TGTGCCAGCAGCTTAGTTCCAGGCGGGCCACATCAGCCCCAGCATTTT | CASSLVPGGPHQPQHF
TRBD1 | TRBJ2-7 | few | TRBV20-1 | TGCAGTGCTACCGGGACAGGGGAATACGAGCAGTACTTC | CSATGTGEYEQYF
TRBD1 | TRBJ1-5 | - | TRBV20-1 | TGCAGTGCTAGTTCTATCTCCGGGACAGGGTGGGGAATCCAGCATTTT | CSASSISGTGWGIQHF
- | TRBJ2-2 | many | TRBV9 | TGTGCCAGCGGGAGTGGGCGGACCGGGGAGCTGTTTTTT | CASGSGRTGELFF
TRBD1 | TRBJ2-2 | many | TRBV5-1 | TGCGCCAGCACCCGGACAGGGGCAAGTACCGGGGAGCTGTTTTTT | CASTRTGASTGELFF
- | TRBJ2-2 | many | TRBV10-1 | TGCGCCAGCAGGGCAGGGGTCACCGGGGAGCTGTTTTTT | CASRAGVTGELFF
TRBD2 | TRBJ2-7 | - | TRBV7-2 | TGTGCCAGCAGCCGAAGAGGACTAGCGGGAGCGACCTACGAGCAGTACTTC | CASSRRGLAGATYEQYF
- | TRBJ1-5 | many | TRBV2 | TGTGCCAGCATCGGGATGGGGAATCAGCCCCAGCATTTT | CASIGMGNQPQHF
TRBD1 | TRBJ1-6 | - | TRBV7-2 | TGTGCCAGCAGCGCCCGGACACAGGGGTGGAATTCACCCCTCCACTTT | CASSARTQGWNSPLHF
TRBD2 | TRBJ2-5 | once | TRBV7-8 | TGTGCCAGCAGCCGAGCGACTAGCGGGGGGGAGACCCAGTACTTC | CASSRATSGGETQYF
- | TRBJ1-2 | many | TRBV5-6 | TGTGCCAGCAGCTTGGTTTGGGGGCAGGAATATGGCTACACCTTC | CASSLVWGQEYGYTF
TRBD1 | TRBJ2-2 | many | TRBV11-3 | TGTGCCAGCAGCGCCGGGACAGGGACCACCGGGGAGCTGTTTTTT | CASSAGTGTTGELFF
TRBD1 | TRBJ1-1 | - | TRBV10-3 | TGTGCCATCAGGGGAGGACAGGGAAGTACGACTGAAGCTTTCTTT | CAIRGGQGSTTEAFF
TRBD2 | TRBJ2-2 | - | TRBV20-1 | TGCAGTGCTAGCTGGGGGCCAAGCGGGAGGGCGGCCGGGGAGCTGTTTTTT | CSASWGPSGRAAGELFF
- | TRBJ2-5 | - | TRBV7-2 | TGTGCCAGCAGGATTAGCGGTGGGGGGGAGACCCAGTACTTC | CASRISGGGETQYF
- | TRBJ1-1 | - | TRBV29-1 | TGCAGCGTTGATGGGAATACTGAAGCTTTCTTT | CSVDGNTEAFF
- | TRBJ2-7 | - | TRBV7-9 | TGTGCCAGCAAGCGGGCCGAGAGCTCCTACGAGCAGTACTTC | CASKRAESSYEQYF
TRBD1 | TRBJ1-2 | once | TRBV11-1 | TGTGCCAGCTCGCCCGGGACAGGGATCAACTATGGCTACACCTTC | CASSPGTGINYGYTF
- | TRBJ1-6 | few | TRBV12-3/TRBV12-4 | TGTGCCAGCAGTCTGGGCAGTAATTCACCCCTCCACTTT | CASSLGSNSPLHF
TRBD1 | TRBJ1-1 | - | TRBV7-9 | TGTGCCAGCAGCTTCCCACAGGGGCCCTCGAACACTGAAGCTTTCTTT | CASSFPQGPSNTEAFF
- | TRBJ2-2 | - | TRBV24-1 | TGTGCCAGCAGTGACAGGTGGACCGGGGAGCTGTTTTTT | CASSDRWTGELFF
- | TRBJ1-1 | many | TRBV3-1 | TGTGCCAGCAGCAGCAGGGTTTCGGCTTTCTTT | CASSSRVSAFF
TRBD2 | TRBJ2-7 | - | TRBV13 | TGTGCCATCAGCACCGCGGCGGGACTAGCGGGTATAGCCTACGAGCAGTACTTC | CAISTAAGLAGIAYEQYF
- | TRBJ1-2 | - | TRBV7-2 | TGTGCCAGCAGCCCAGCTCAGGAGGATGGCTACACCTTC | CASSPAQEDGYTF
- | TRBJ1-1 | - | TRBV20-1 | TGCAGTGCCGCGGGACCGGGGAACACTGAAGCTTTCTTT | CSAAGPGNTEAFF
- | TRBJ1-4 | many | TRBV2 | TGTGCCAGCAGAGTCGACAGCGGTGAAAAACTGTTTTTT | CASRVDSGEKLFF
- | TRBJ1-6 | - | TRBV12-3/TRBV12-4 | TGTGCCAGCACTAAAAACAGGGCTAATTCACCCCTCCACTTT | CASTKNRANSPLHF
- | TRBJ2-3 | many | TRBV25-1 | TGTGCCAGCAGTGAAGGTTGGGGGACAGATACGCAGTATTTT | CASSEGWGTDTQYF
- | TRBJ2-7 | - | TRBV11-1 | TGTGCCAGCAGCCACCGGGACGGATTATTATCCTCCGAGCAGTACTTC | CASSHRDGLLSSEQYF
- | TRBJ1-1 | few | TRBV10-3 | TGTGCCATCAGTGAGTCGCTGTCTGAAGCTTTCTTT | CAISESLSEAFF
- | TRBJ1-3 | many | TRBV6-6 | TGTGCCAGCAGGCCGGGACCTACCTCTGGAAACACCATATATTTT | CASRPGPTSGNTIYF
- | TRBJ1-5 | few | TRBV25-1 | TGTGCCAGCAGTGGGTCCGGGGAGCAGCCCCAGCATTTT | CASSGSGEQPQHF
- | TRBJ2-5 | many | TRBV5-1 | TGCGCCAGCAGCAGCGGAATTGAGACCCAGTACTTC | CASSSGIETQYF
TRBD1 | TRBJ2-7 | - | TRBV7-9 | TGTGCCAGCTGGGACAGGTTTGTCCTCTACGAGCAGTACTTC | CASWDRFVLYEQYF
TRBD2 | TRBJ2-5 | many | TRBV9 | TGTGCCAGCAGCGAAGGACTAGCGAGACACGAGACCCAGTACTTC | CASSEGLARHETQYF
TRBD2 | TRBJ2-7 | - | TRBV29-1 | TGCAGCTTAGGGGGGGGACTAGCCCGAGCCTACGAGCAGTACTTC | CSLGGGLARAYEQYF
TRBD2 | TRBJ2-5 | - | TRBV7-7 | TGCGCCAGCAGCTTGGGCTCTAGCGGGGGATTAGGGGAGACCCAGTACTTC | CASSLGSSGGLGETQYF
- | TRBJ1-6 | - | TRBV30 | TGTGCCTGGAGAGAATGGACAGTCGCATTTAATTCACCCCTCCACTTT | CAWREWTVAFNSPLHF